The source of this T cell receptor beta chain is a study of tumor and adjacent non-tumor tissue in lung cancer listed by TCRdb under 2018. About the investigation overall: The cohort included about a dozen adenocarcinoma, 2 squamous cell carcinoma and 1 small cell lung cancer patients. Ages among the roughly 15 patients ranged from about 31 to 80 years, there were about ten men and 5 women, and disease was at TNM stage I to III. Sequencing produced about 120,000,000 productive TCRbeta reads in total, an average of approximately 3.9 million reads per sample. Bulk TCRbeta repertoires were compared between lung tumor tissue and matched distant non-tumor lung tissue obtained from about 16 lung cancer patients. For each patient, one tumor sample and one normal lung sample were taken, giving thirty paired specimens that underwent TCRbeta CDR3 sequencing. General findings and caveats noted by the study authors: The cohort had only around 15 patients, and the authors noted that larger samples and more detailed clinical data are needed. Because peripheral blood was not sequenced, blood TCRbeta repertoires in the lung cancer patients of the study were not examined. A significantly larger cumulative share of the repertoire was made up by the top 100 clones in normal lung than in tumor tissue. TCR diversity (inverse Simpson) was significantly higher in tumor than in normal lung tissue (roughly 430 vs 170, P = 0.0075, Mann-Whitney U test). The methods do not name the sequencing platform or mention unique molecular identifiers. Younger patients had significantly higher TCR diversity, and higher tumor TCR diversity was associated with shorter overall and disease-free survival.

Points on this clonotype: Its specific antigen is unknown. There are no base qualities to consult, and no much larger clone falls within one base.

RNA was isolated from bulk unsorted tissue, and RNA quality was assessed with a NanoDrop ND-1000 and an Agilent 2100. Normal lung samples were distant non-tumor tissue taken more than 3 cm from the tumor edge. The donors were newly diagnosed lung cancer patients admitted for thoracic surgery in China from August to November 2014 who had not received prior chemotherapy. Patients with previous radiotherapy or chemotherapy, or with another concurrent cancer, were excluded from the study. Surgical tissue pieces of about 1-2.1 cm3 were preserved in RNAlater solution and were kept at -80 degrees C until use. The germline V gene (reference sequence) specifies DFQATT as CDR1 and SNEGSKA as CDR2. V is shortened by 3 bases, J by 3 bases, and the region joining them spans 16 bases. The CDR3 covers 15 residues, taking in both the cysteine and the phenylalanine. The sequence is cut down to CDR3 DNA, 45 bases in frame from base 1.

Library preparation was by multiplex PCR. Instrument used: Illumina HiSeq 2500. Following protocols modified from ARM-PCR, the researchers constructed TCRbeta libraries through three rounds of nested PCR with primers (Table S4). Before sequencing, PCR products of 200-500 bp were excised from the gel and purified with the QIAquick gel extraction kit. On the study's bioinformatics: Trimmomatic was used to clean the reads, FLASH was used to merge the reads into complete CDR3 sequences, and MiTCR was used to assign the reads to V(D)J germline segments. Clonal diversity was calculated as the inverse Simpson's index using VDJtools. In-frame sequences without a premature stop codon were defined as productive reads. The public reads were reanalyzed by TCRdb: fastp trimming at Q25, MiXCR alignment, in-frame beta chains only. Rows with a matching CDR3 protein are joined into one entry that keeps the most common DNA and genes. For this entry, the V and J calls and clone size follow TCRdb and not the study's own pipeline. Here the sample has about 110,000 distinct CDR3 sequences; 60% to 70% occur a single time. Roughly 19% of the sample lies in the top ten.

This chain joins TRBV20-1 to TRBJ2-3; the D gene is possibly TRBD2, with 7 bases matching. The origin of this receptor is a man aged 60-69 years with non-small cell lung cancer. Material for sequencing was distant non-tumor lung tissue. The CDR3: CSARGRGGATDTQYF. The nucleotide sequence reads as follows: TGCAGTGCTAGGGGACGTGGGGGGGCGACAGATACGCAGTATTTT.